The 19 T cell receptor beta chains listed next were all sequenced from one sample in a study of beta chain features in type 1 diabetes. cDNA synthesis used the whole RNA isolate, giving expressed TCRB sequences. The protocol was immunoSEQ multiplex PCR, while the TCRdb copy is restricted to in-frame clones and leaves out a portion. Among hundreds of thousands of clones, less than 20% were seen once, and the ten largest hold around 0.095%. The sample was naive CD4+ T cells from blood. These receptors came from a man younger than 35 in good health.

This clone was counted once. J is TRBJ1-5 and V is TRBV19; 7 positions agree with TRBD1. V lost 9 bases to trimming and J lost 2 bases; unmatched junction nucleotides: 7. Germline V lookup: CDR1 LNHDA, CDR2 SQIVND (reference sequence). The CDR3 runs 14 residues. This chain's CDR3 is CASVTGPGNQPQHF. The DNA for the CDR3 is TGTGCCAGCGTGACAGGGCCAGGCAATCAGCCCCAGCATTTT.

This chain links TRBV6-5 with TRBJ1-3; D possibly corresponds to TRBD1 (5 bases). V was pared by 1 base and J by 1 base, with 8 bases between. The CDR3 contains 15 residues. Looked up from germline, CDR1 is MNHEY and CDR2 is SVGAGI. The CDR3 coding sequence is TGTGCCAGCAGTTACTTGGCAGGGTCTGGAAACACCATATATTTT. It specifies CASSYLAGSGNTIYF.

V gene TRBV29-1 combines with J gene TRBJ2-7; TRBD1 agrees at 9 bases. The CDR3 contains 14 residues. Germline CDR1 reads SQVTM; CDR2 reads ANQGSEA. V lost 6 bases and J lost 6; bases outside the gene matches: 12. The CDR3 sequence is CSVTGTGQGVEQYF. The CDR3 nucleotides read TGCAGCGTAACAGGGACAGGGCAGGGCGTCGAGCAGTACTTC.

This sequence joins TRBV18 and TRBJ2-1, with D uncertain. The CDR3 is 17 amino acids. Germline V gene data show CDR1 as KGHSH and CDR2 as LQKENI. Trimming removed 3 bases from V and 0 bases from J, with 15 bases in between. The CDR3: CASSPLLNPSSYNEQFF. CDR3 nucleotides: TGTGCCAGCTCACCCCTACTTAACCCGAGCTCCTACAATGAGCAGTTCTTC.

This chain links TRBV15 with TRBJ2-7; the match to TRBD2 covers 8 bases. The germline V gene has CDR1 LNHNV and CDR2 YYDKDF (reference sequence). Germline trimming cut 3 bases from V and 3 bases from J; bases unmatched to any gene: 10. The CDR3 spans 16 residues. CDR3 coding DNA: TGTGCCACCAGCAGCCGGGAGGGATTACAGGGCTACGAGCAGTACTTC. Protein sequence: CATSSREGLQGYEQYF.

This clone was seen once. One junction end does not reproduce the germline sequence, and a read error may be involved. Additional DNA sequences in this sample encode the identical CDR3. V is TRBV5-1 and J is TRBJ1-4, with 11 bases that match TRBD1. The germline gives CDR1 SGHRS, CDR2 YFSETQ. The CDR3 loop spans 14 amino acids. CDR3 nucleotide sequence: TGCGCAAGCAGCCTTGGACAGGGGGCAGAAAAACTGTTTTTT. It translates to CASSLGQGAEKLFF.

The V gene is TRBV7-2, the J gene TRBJ2-1; TRBD2 aligns across 11 bases. This CDR3 has 16 residues. Germline values: CDR1 SGHTA, CDR2 FQGNSA. V lost 3 bases, J lost 5 bases, and 6 bases stayed unmatched. The DNA of the CDR3 is TGTGCCAGCAGCTTGCAGGGACTAGCGGCTAACAATGAGCAGTTCTTC. As protein: CASSLQGLAANNEQFF. Looking up the rest from reference TRBV7-2 and TRBJ2-1 gives the full variable domain: GAGVSQSPSNKVTEKGKDVELRCDPISGHTALYWYRQSLGQGLEFLIYFQGNSAPDKSGLPSDRFSAERTGGSVSTLTIQRTQQEDSAVYLCASSLQGLAANNEQFFGPGTRLTVL.

The chain is built from TRBV6-4 and TRBJ1-2, with D perhaps matching TRBD1 (5 bases). V lost 0 bases and J 6 bases, leaving 11 bases between the germline ends. CDR1 and CDR2 (germline): MRHNA, SNTAGT. This CDR3 comprises 14 residues. The CDR3 sequence is CASSDSRTRDGYTF. CDR3 sequence (DNA): TGTGCCAGCAGTGACTCTAGGACCAGGGATGGCTACACCTTC.

The chain uses TRBV5-4 and TRBJ1-1; 7 positions agree with TRBD1. The ends lost 4 bases at V and 4 bases at J; junction bases unmatched: 7. This CDR3 has 14 residues. The germline CDR1 and CDR2 sequences are SGHNT and YYREEE (reference sequence). CDR3 in DNA: TGTGCCAGCAGCGCGCAGGGGGGCGGCACTGAAGCTTTCTTT. It codes for CASSAQGGGTEAFF. The variable domain in full, with the rest retrieved from reference TRBV5-4 and TRBJ1-1, is ETGVTQSPTHLIKTRGQQVTLRCSSQSGHNTVSWYQQALGQGPQFIFQYYREEENGRGNFPPRFSGLQFPNYSSELNVNALELDDSALYLCASSAQGGGTEAFFGQGTRLTVV.

This clone turned up a few times. The V call is TRBV19, the J call TRBJ1-2; no clear D. CDR3 length equals 14 residues. Trimming shortened V by 0 bases and J by 5 bases, and 10 bases separated the two germline ends. The germline gives CDR1 LNHDA, CDR2 SQIVND (reference sequence). The CDR3: CASSIDGPAYGYTF. The DNA of the CDR3 is TGTGCCAGTAGTATAGATGGACCAGCTTATGGCTACACCTTC. Using reference TRBV19 and TRBJ1-2 for the parts outside the CDR3, the full variable domain is DGGITQSPKYLFRKEGQNVTLSCEQNLNHDAMYWYRQDPGQGLRLIYYSQIVNDFQKGDIAEGYSVSREKKESFPLTVTSAQKNPTAFYLCASSIDGPAYGYTFGSGTRLTVV.

This clone appeared a few times. The gene calls are TRBV14 and TRBJ1-1; the D gene is possibly TRBD1 (5 bases). The germline V gene has CDR1 SGHDN and CDR2 FVKESK. Between the trimmed V and J ends, which lost 1 base and 7 bases, there was a span of 16 bases. The CDR3 extends over 15 amino acids. The CDR3 nucleotides are TGTGCCAGCAGCCAAGCCTATTGGACATCCTTTGAAGCTTTCTTT. Amino acid sequence: CASSQAYWTSFEAFF.

The V call is TRBV2, the J call TRBJ2-5; unclear D gene. The germline gives CDR1 SNHLY, CDR2 FYNNEI. Trimming cost V 2 bases and J 5 bases, with 6 bases left between them. The length of the CDR3 is 12 residues. Here the CDR3 DNA reads TGTGCCAGCAGTGAATGGGGTGAGACCCAGTACTTC. Amino acids: CASSEWGETQYF.

This clone has more than one count but fewer than ten. The CDR3: CAISEGPDRPTYTF. The CDR3 DNA follows: TGTGCCATCAGTGAGGGACCTGACCGCCCAACTTACACCTTC. The chain is built from TRBV10-3 and TRBJ1-2; D is undetermined. The CDR3 runs 14 residues. The V gene lost 2 bases and the J gene lost 11 bases, with 18 bases spanning the gap. Germline CDR1 and CDR2: ENHRY and SYGVKD.

This clone showed up just a few times. The chain couples TRBV2 to TRBJ1-1; perhaps TRBD1 as D (5 bases). CDR1 and CDR2 (germline): SNHLY, FYNNEI. Trimming pared 5 bases from V and 1 base from J, leaving 8 bases between. The CDR3 consists of 13 residues. The DNA of the CDR3 is TGTGCCAGCAGTCGAGGGGAGAACACTGAAGCTTTCTTT. This encodes CASSRGENTEAFF.

In its sample, this clone was seen a few times. The chain is built from TRBV4-3 and TRBJ1-4, with TRBD1 matching 10 bases. CDR1 and CDR2 (germline): LGHNA, YSLEER. The CDR3 totals 20 residues. The ends lost 0 bases at V and 3 bases at J; junction bases unmatched: 13. The CDR3 here is CASSQDIGQGVRKANEKLFF. Written as DNA, the CDR3 is TGCGCCAGCAGCCAAGATATCGGACAGGGGGTGAGGAAGGCTAATGAAAAACTGTTTTTT.

This clone was seen more than once but under ten times. The chain uses TRBV5-1 and TRBJ2-3, with TRBD1 matching over 9 bases. V was clipped by 0 bases and J by 2 bases; unmatched bases: 7. The V gene's germline CDR1 is SGHRS and CDR2 YFSETQ. The CDR3 totals 17 residues. CDR3 nucleotide sequence: TGCGCCAGCAGCTTGGCCCCGGACAGGGGATTCACAGATACGCAGTATTTT. This gives the protein CASSLAPDRGFTDTQYF. The full variable domain, its missing parts supplied by reference TRBV5-1 and TRBJ2-3, is KAGVTQTPRYLIKTRGQQVTLSCSPISGHRSVSWYQQTPGQGLQFLFEYFSETQRNKGNFPGRFSGRQFSNSRSEMNVSTLELGDSALYLCASSLAPDRGFTDTQYFGPGTRLTVL.

This clone has only a few counts. The chain couples TRBV28 to TRBJ2-7; D might be TRBD1 or TRBD2, each matching 6 bases. V was shortened by 9 bases and J by 11 bases, with 17 bases between the two germline ends. The CDR3 is made up of 11 amino acids. Germline loops: CDR1 MDHEN, CDR2 SYDVKM. The CDR3, as DNA: TGTGCCAGTCGGGGGCACTACGCGGAGTACTTC. This encodes CASRGHYAEYF.

V and J are TRBV27 and TRBJ2-7; D might be TRBD1 (6 bases). The CDR3 contains 15 residues. Trimming removed 2 bases at V and 3 bases at J, with 14 bases between. Germline V CDR1 and CDR2: MNHEY, SMNVEV (reference sequence). This CDR3 is CASSLIRGALYEQYF. CDR3 DNA: TGTGCCAGCAGTTTAATCAGGGGCGCGCTCTACGAGCAGTACTTC.

This clone was observed a few times. At one end the junction does not follow the germline gene, possibly because of a read error. The chain links TRBV4-2 to TRBJ2-7; D not certain. CDR3 length: 12 amino acids. CDR1 and CDR2 (germline): LGHNA, YNFKEQ. The CDR3 protein is CASSPSTELLSF. For the CDR3, the DNA is TGTGCCAGCAGCCCCTCAACGGAGCTTTTGAGTTTC.